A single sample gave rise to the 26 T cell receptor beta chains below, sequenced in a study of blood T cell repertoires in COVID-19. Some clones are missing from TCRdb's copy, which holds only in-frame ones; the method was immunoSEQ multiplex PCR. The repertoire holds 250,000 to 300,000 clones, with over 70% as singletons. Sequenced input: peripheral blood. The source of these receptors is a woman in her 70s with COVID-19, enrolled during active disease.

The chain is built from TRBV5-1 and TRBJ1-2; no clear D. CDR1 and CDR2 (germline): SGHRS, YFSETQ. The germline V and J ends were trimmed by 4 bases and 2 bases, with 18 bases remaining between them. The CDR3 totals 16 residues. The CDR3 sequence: CASSTSPGGGNYGYTF. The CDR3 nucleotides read TGCGCCAGCAGCACCTCCCCTGGCGGAGGGAACTATGGCTACACCTTC.

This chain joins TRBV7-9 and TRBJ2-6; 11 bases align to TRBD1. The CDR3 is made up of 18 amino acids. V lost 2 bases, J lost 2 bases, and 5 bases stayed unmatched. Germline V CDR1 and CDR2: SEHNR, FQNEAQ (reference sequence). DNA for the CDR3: TGTGCCAGCAGCTTAAGGACAGGGGGCTTCACTGGGGCCAACGTCCTGACTTTC. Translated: CASSLRTGGFTGANVLTF.

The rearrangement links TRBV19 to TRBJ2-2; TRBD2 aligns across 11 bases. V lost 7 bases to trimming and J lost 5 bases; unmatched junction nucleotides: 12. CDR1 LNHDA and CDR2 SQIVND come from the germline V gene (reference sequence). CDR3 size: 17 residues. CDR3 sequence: CASTTSGAGRPTGELFF. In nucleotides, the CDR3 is TGTGCCAGTACGACTAGCGGGGCTGGGAGGCCGACCGGGGAGCTGTTTTTT. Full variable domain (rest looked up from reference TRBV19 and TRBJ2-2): DGGITQSPKYLFRKEGQNVTLSCEQNLNHDAMYWYRQDPGQGLRLIYYSQIVNDFQKGDIAEGYSVSREKKESFPLTVTSAQKNPTAFYLCASTTSGAGRPTGELFFGEGSRLTVL.

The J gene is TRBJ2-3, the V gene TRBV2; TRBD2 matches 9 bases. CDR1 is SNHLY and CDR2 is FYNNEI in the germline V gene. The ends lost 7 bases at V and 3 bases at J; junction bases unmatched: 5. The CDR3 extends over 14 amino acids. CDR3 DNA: TGTGCCAGCAATCTGGCGGGAGGGACAGATACGCAGTATTTT. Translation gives CASNLAGGTDTQYF.

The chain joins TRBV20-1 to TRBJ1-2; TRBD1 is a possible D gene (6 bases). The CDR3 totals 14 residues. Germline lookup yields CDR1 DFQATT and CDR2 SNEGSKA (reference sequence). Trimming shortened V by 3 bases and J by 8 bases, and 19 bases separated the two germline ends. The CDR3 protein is CSASVDSGSRGYTF. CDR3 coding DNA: TGCAGTGCTAGTGTGGACAGTGGGTCAAGAGGCTACACCTTC.

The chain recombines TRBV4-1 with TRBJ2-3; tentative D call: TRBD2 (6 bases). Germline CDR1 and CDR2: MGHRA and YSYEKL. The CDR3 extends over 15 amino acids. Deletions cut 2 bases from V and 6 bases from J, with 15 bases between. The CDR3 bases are TGCGCCAGCAGCCAAATTCGATTGGAGGGGGATACGCAGTATTTT. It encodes CASSQIRLEGDTQYF.

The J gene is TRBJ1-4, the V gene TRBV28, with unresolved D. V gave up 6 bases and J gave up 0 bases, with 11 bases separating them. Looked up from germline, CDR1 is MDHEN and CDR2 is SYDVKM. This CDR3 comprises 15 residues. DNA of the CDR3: TGTGCCAGCAGGAGCTTAGAACCAACTAATGAAAAACTGTTTTTT. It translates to CASRSLEPTNEKLFF.

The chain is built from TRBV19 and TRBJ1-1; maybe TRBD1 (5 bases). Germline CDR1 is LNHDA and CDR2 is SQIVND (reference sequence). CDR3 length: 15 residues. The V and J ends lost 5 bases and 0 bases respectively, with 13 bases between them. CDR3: CASSFQGGMNTEAFF. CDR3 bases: TGTGCCAGTAGTTTCCAGGGAGGCATGAACACTGAAGCTTTCTTT.

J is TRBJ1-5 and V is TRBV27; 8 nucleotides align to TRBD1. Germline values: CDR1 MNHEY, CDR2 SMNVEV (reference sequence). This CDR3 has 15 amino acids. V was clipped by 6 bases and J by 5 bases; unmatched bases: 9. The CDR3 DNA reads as TGTGCCAGCAGACCGGGACAGGCCAGAGATCAGCCCCAGCATTTT. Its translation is CASRPGQARDQPQHF.

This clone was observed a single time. CDR3 sequence: CASSISLDTQYF. The CDR3 coding sequence is TGCGCCAGCAGCATCTCCTTGGATACGCAGTATTTT. This chain uses TRBV5-1 with TRBJ2-3; D not certain. The CDR3 covers 12 residues. Trimming pared 4 bases from V and 6 bases from J, leaving 9 bases between. The germline gives CDR1 SGHRS, CDR2 YFSETQ.

CDR3 nucleotide sequence: TGTGCCTGGAGGAAGTCAGGCTCTTCCTACGAGCAGTACTTC. This encodes CAWRKSGSSYEQYF. The chain links TRBV30 to TRBJ2-7; D remains unclear. V lost 3 bases and J 1 base, leaving 13 bases between the germline ends. Looked up from germline, CDR1 is GTSNPN and CDR2 is SVGIG (reference sequence). This CDR3 is built from 14 residues. Complete variable domain (other parts from reference TRBV30 and TRBJ2-7): SQTIHQWPATLVQPVGSPLSLECTVEGTSNPNLYWYRQAAGRGLQLLFYSVGIGQISSEVPQNLSASRPQDRQFILSSKKLLLSDSGFYLCAWRKSGSSYEQYFGPGTRLTVT.

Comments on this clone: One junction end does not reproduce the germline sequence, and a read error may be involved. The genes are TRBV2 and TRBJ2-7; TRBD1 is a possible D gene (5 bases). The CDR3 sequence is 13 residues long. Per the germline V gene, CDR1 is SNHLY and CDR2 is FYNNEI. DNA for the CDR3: TGTGCCAGCAGTGGCCAGGGTAGTTCCGGCAGGATCTTC. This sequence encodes CASSGQGSSGRIF.

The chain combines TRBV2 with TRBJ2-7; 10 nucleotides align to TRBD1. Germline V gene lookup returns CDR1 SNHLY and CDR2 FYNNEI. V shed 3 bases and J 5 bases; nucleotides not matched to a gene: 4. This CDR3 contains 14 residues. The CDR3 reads CASSDGTGVHEQYF. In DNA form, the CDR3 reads TGTGCCAGCAGTGATGGGACAGGGGTTCACGAGCAGTACTTC.

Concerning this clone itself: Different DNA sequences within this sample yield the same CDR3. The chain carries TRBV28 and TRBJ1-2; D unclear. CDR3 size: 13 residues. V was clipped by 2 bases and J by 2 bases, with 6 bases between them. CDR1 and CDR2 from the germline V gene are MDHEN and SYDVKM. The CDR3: CASSLGGNYGYTF. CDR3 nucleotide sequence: TGTGCCAGCAGTTTAGGAGGGAACTATGGCTACACCTTC.

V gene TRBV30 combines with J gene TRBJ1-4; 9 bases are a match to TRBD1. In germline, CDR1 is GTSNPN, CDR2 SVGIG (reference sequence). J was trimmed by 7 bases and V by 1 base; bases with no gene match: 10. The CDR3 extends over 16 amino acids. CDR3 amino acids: CAWSAGTGTGSEKLFF. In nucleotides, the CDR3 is TGTGCCTGGAGTGCCGGTACCGGGACAGGGAGTGAAAAACTGTTTTTT.

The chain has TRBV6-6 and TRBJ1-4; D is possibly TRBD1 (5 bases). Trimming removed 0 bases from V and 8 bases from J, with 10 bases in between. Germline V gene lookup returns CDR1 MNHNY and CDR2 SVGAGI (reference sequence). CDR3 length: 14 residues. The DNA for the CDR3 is TGTGCCAGCAGTTACTCGTCCAACAGGGAAAAACTGTTTTTT. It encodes CASSYSSNREKLFF.

The CDR3 reads CASSLNGQQETQYF. DNA for the CDR3: TGTGCCAGCAGCTTAAATGGTCAGCAAGAGACCCAGTACTTC. The chain is built from TRBV7-3 and TRBJ2-5; unclear D gene. This CDR3 region has 14 residues. CDR1 and CDR2 from the germline V gene are SGHTA and FQGTGA. V lost 1 base and J 2 bases, leaving 8 bases between the germline ends.

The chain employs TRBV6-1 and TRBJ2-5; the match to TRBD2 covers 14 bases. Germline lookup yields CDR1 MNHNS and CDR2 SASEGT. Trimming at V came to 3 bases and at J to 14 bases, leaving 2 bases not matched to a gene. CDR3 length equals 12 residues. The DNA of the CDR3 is TGTGCCAGCAGTGAGGGACTAGCGGGAGATTACTTC. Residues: CASSEGLAGDYF.

In DNA form, the CDR3 reads TGTGCCAGCAGCTGGGTGGTCGGGGACAATCAGCCCCAGCATTTT. Translating gives CASSWVVGDNQPQHF. The chain combines TRBV28 with TRBJ1-5; D is undetermined. The CDR3 sequence is 15 residues long. The V end was cut by 6 bases, the J end by 3 bases, with 15 bases between. Germline V gene lookup returns CDR1 MDHEN and CDR2 SYDVKM.

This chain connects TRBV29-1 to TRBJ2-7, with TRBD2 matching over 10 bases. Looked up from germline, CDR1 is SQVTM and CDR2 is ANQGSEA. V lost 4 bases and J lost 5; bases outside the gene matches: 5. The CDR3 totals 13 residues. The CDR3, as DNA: TGCAGCGTTGCTAGCGGGAGTCTCGACGAGCAGTACTTC. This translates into CSVASGSLDEQYF.

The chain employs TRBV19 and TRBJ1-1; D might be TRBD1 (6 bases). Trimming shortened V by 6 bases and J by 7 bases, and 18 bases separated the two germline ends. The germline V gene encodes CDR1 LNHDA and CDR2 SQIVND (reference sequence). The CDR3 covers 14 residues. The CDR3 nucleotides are TGTGCCAGTAGCCTACGAGGGGGGGCGGGTGAAGCTTTCTTT. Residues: CASSLRGGAGEAFF.

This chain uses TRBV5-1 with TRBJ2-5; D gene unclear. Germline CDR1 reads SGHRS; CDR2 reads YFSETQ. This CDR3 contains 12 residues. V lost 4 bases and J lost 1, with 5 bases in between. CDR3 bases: TGCGCCAGCAGCCACACCCAAGAGACCCAGTACTTC. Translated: CASSHTQETQYF.

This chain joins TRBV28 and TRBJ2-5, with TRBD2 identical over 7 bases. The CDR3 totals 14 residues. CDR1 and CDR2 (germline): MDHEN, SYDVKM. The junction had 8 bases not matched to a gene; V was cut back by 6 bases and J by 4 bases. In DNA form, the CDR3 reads TGTGCCAGCAGCAAGACTAGCTTTCGAGAGACCCAGTACTTC. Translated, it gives CASSKTSFRETQYF.

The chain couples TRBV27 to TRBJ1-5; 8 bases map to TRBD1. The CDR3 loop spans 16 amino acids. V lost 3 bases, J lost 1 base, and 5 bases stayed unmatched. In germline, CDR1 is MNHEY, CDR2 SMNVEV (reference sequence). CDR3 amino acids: CASSLRTGTSNQPQHF. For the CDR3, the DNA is TGTGCCAGCAGTTTGAGGACAGGGACGAGCAATCAGCCCCAGCATTTT.

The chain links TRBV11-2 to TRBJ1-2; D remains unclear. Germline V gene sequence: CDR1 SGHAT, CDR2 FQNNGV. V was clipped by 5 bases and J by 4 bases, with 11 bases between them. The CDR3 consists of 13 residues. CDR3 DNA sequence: TGTGCCAGCAGCCCGCCGAGGATCTATGGCTACACCTTC. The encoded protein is CASSPPRIYGYTF. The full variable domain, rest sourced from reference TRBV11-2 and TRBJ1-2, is EAGVAQSPRYKIIEKRQSVAFWCNPISGHATLYWYQQILGQGPKLLIQFQNNGVVDDSQLPKDRFSAERLKGVDSTLKIQPAKLEDSAVYLCASSPPRIYGYTFGSGTRLTVV.

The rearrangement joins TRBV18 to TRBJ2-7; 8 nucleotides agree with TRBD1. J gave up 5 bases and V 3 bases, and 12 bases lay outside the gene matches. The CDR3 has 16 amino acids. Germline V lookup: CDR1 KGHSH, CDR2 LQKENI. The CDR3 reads CASSPDTGTGRDEQYF. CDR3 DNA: TGTGCCAGCTCACCTGATACCGGGACAGGACGGGACGAGCAGTACTTC. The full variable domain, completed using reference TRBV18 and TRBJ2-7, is NAGVMQNPRHLVRRRGQEARLRCSPMKGHSHVYWYRQLPEEGLKFMVYLQKENIIDESGMPKERFSAEFPKEGPSILRIQQVVRGDSAAYFCASSPDTGTGRDEQYFGPGTRLTVT.